This T cell receptor beta chain was captured by sequencing in a study of identical twins. General study results and limits: The presence of invariant MAIT and iNKT cells could partly confound analyses of zero-insertion sequences.

One entry per CDR3 protein results from TCRdb running MiXCR on the 5' RACE reads. In the table there are roughly 750,000 distinct CDR3 sequences, approximately 21% of which are singletons. Regarding this clonotype: Its antigen remains unidentified.

Healthy Caucasians, and only they, were the donors. CDR1 is SGHKS and CDR2 is YYEKEE in the germline V gene (reference sequence). The J segment lost 8 bases and the V segment lost 1 base, leaving 3 bases of the junction unmatched. The length of the CDR3 is 13 residues. This same sample was also part of a study on T cells expressing NK-cell markers.

The chain uses TRBV5-5 and TRBJ2-1; TRBD1 matches 7 bases. The sample consisted of PBMCs. The source is a woman in her late teens or twenties in good health. The CDR3 DNA reads TGTGCCAGCAGCTTGTACAGGGGAGATGAGCAGTTCTTC. Amino acid sequence: CASSLYRGDEQFF.